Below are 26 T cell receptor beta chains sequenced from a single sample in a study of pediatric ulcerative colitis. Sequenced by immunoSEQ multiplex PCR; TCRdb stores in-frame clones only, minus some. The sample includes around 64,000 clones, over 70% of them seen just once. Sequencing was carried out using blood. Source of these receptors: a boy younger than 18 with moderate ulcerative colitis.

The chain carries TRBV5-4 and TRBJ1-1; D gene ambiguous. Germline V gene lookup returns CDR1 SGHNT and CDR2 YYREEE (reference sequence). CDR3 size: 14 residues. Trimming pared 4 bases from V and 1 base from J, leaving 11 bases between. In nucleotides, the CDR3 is TGTGCCAGCAGCCCCGAAACAGAGAACACTGAAGCTTTCTTT. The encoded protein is CASSPETENTEAFF.

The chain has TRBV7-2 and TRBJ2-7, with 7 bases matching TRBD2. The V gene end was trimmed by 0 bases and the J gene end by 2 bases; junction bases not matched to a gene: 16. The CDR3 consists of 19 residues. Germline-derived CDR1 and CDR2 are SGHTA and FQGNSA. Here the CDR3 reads CASSLAGGAASGATYEQYF. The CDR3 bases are TGTGCCAGCAGCTTAGCTGGTGGGGCGGCTAGCGGAGCCACCTACGAGCAGTACTTC.

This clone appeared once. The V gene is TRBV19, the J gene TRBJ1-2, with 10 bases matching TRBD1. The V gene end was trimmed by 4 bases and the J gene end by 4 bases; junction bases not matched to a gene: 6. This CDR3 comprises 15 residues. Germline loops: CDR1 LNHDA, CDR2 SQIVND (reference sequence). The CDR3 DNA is TGTGCCAGTAGTAAACGGGACAGGGGCACCTATGGCTACACCTTC. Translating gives CASSKRDRGTYGYTF.

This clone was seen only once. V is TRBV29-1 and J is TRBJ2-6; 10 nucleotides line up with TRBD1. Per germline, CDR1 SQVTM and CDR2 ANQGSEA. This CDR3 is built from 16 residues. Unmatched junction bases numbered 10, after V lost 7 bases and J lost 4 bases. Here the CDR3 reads CSARDRGLSGANVLTF. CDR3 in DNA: TGCAGCGCACGGGACAGGGGCCTGTCCGGGGCCAACGTCCTGACTTTC.

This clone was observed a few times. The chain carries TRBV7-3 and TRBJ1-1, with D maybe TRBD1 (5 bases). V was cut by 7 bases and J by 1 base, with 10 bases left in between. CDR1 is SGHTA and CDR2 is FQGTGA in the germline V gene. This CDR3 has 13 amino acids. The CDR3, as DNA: TGTGCCAGCAAGACCCAGGGGAACACTGAAGCTTTCTTT. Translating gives CASKTQGNTEAFF.

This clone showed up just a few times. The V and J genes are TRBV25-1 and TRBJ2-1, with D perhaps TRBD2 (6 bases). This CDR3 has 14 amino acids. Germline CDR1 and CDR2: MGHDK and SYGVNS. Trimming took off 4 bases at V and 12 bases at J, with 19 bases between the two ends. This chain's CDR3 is CASSVGLRAGGQFF. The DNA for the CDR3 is TGTGCCAGCAGTGTTGGGCTACGGGCCGGGGGGCAGTTCTTC.

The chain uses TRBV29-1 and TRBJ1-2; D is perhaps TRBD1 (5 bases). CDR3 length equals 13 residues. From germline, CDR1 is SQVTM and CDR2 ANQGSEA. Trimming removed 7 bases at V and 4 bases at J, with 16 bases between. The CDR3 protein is CSARDGTAYGYTF. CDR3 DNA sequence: TGCAGCGCCCGGGATGGGACGGCCTATGGCTACACCTTC.

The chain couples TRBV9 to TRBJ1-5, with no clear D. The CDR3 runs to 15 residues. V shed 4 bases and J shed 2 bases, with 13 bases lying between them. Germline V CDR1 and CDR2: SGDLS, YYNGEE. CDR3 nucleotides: TGTGCCAGCAGCTCCCAAGGCGGGCGCAATCAGCCCCAGCATTTT. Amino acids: CASSSQGGRNQPQHF.

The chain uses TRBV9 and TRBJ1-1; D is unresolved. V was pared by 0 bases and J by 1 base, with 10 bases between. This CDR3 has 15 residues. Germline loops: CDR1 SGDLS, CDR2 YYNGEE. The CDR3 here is CASSVADGSNTEAFF. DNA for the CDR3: TGTGCCAGCAGCGTAGCGGACGGTTCGAACACTGAAGCTTTCTTT.

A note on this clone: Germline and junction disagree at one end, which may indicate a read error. CDR3 coding DNA: TGTGCCAGCAGCAATGGACAGCAATCCTTCAATGAGCAGTTCTTC. It encodes CASSNGQQSFNEQFF. The chain uses TRBV5-6 and TRBJ2-1; possibly TRBD1 for D (6 bases). The CDR3 is 15 residues long. Per germline, CDR1 SGHDT and CDR2 YYEEEE.

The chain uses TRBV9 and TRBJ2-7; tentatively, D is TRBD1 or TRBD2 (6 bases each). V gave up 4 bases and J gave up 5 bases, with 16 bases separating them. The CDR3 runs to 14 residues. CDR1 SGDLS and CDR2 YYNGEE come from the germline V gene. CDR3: CASSQGGSHHEQYF. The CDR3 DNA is TGTGCCAGCAGCCAAGGGGGGAGTCACCACGAGCAGTACTTC.

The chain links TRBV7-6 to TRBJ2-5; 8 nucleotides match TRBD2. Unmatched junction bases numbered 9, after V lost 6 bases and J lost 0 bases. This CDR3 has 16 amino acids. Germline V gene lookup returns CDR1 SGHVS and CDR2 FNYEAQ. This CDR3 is CASRPRLTSDQETQYF. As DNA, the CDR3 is TGTGCCAGCAGGCCCCGACTGACTAGCGACCAAGAGACCCAGTACTTC.

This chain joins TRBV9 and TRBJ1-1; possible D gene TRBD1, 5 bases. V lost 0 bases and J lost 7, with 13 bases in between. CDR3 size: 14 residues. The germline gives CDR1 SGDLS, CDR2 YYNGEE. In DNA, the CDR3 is TGTGCCAGCAGCGTAGGGGGCAGGGAAGTTGAAGCTTTCTTT. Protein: CASSVGGREVEAFF.

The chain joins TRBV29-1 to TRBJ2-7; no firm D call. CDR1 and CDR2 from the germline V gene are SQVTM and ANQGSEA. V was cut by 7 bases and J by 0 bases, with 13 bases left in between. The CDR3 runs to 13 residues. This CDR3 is CSAHGPGSYEQYF. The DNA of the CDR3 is TGCAGCGCTCACGGGCCGGGCTCCTACGAGCAGTACTTC.

Here the CDR3 DNA reads TGTGCCAGCAGCGAGGCCAGGTTGGGCGAGACCCAGTACTTC. It is translated as CASSEARLGETQYF. The J gene is TRBJ2-5, the V gene TRBV2; unclear D gene. The V gene lost 6 bases and the J gene lost 5 bases, with 16 bases spanning the gap. This CDR3 spans 14 amino acids. CDR1 and CDR2 (germline): SNHLY, FYNNEI.

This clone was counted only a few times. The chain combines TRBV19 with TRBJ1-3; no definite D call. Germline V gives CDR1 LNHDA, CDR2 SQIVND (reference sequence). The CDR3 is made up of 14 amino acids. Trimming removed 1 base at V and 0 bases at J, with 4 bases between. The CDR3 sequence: CASSIVASGNTIYF. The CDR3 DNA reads TGTGCCAGTAGTATAGTGGCCTCTGGAAACACCATATATTTT. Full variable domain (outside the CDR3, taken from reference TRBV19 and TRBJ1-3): DGGITQSPKYLFRKEGQNVTLSCEQNLNHDAMYWYRQDPGQGLRLIYYSQIVNDFQKGDIAEGYSVSREKKESFPLTVTSAQKNPTAFYLCASSIVASGNTIYFGEGSWLTVV.

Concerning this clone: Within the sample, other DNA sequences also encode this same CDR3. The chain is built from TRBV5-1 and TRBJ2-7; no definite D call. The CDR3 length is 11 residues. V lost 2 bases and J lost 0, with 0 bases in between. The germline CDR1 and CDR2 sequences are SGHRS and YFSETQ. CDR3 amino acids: CASSFSYEQYF. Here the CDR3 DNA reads TGCGCCAGCAGCTTCTCCTACGAGCAGTACTTC. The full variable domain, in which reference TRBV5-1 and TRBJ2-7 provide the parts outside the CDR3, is KAGVTQTPRYLIKTRGQQVTLSCSPISGHRSVSWYQQTPGQGLQFLFEYFSETQRNKGNFPGRFSGRQFSNSRSEMNVSTLELGDSALYLCASSFSYEQYFGPGTRLTVT.

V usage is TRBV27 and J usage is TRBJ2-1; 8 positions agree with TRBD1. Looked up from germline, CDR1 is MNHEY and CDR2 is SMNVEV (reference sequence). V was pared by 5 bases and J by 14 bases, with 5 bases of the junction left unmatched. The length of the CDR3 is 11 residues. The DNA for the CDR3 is TGTGCCAGCAGTGCGACAGGGGTAGAGTTCTTC. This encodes CASSATGVEFF.

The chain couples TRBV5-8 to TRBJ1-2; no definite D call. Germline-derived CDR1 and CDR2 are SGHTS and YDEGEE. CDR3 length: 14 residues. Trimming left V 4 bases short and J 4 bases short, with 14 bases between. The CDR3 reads CASSPKTEVYGYTF. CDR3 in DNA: TGTGCCAGCAGCCCAAAAACAGAAGTCTATGGCTACACCTTC.

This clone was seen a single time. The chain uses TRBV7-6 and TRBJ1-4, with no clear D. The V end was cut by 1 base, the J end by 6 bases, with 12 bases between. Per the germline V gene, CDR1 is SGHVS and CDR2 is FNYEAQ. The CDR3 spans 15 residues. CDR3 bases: TGTGCCAGCAGCTTAGGAATGAGGCCCTATGAAAAACTGTTTTTT. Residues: CASSLGMRPYEKLFF.

The CDR3 nucleotides read TGTGCCAGCAGTGAATCGGGGTCTTACGAGCAGTACTTC. It translates to CASSESGSYEQYF. The chain carries TRBV6-1 and TRBJ2-7; tentative D call: TRBD2 (5 bases). Germline values: CDR1 MNHNS, CDR2 SASEGT. There are 13 residues in the CDR3. The V gene lost 2 bases and the J gene lost 4 bases, with 9 bases spanning the gap.

CDR3 sequence (DNA): TGTGCCAGCAGTTTCCCAGGGACAGGGAACACTGAAGCTTTCTTT. Amino acid sequence: CASSFPGTGNTEAFF. The gene calls are TRBV27 and TRBJ1-1; 8 nucleotides line up with TRBD1. Germline V gene lookup returns CDR1 MNHEY and CDR2 SMNVEV (reference sequence). V gave up 3 bases and J gave up 1 base; unmatched junction bases: 4. CDR3 length: 15 amino acids.

The CDR3 here is CASSLGSGSRSYEQYF. The CDR3 DNA is TGTGCCAGCAGCTTAGGTAGCGGGAGTCGGTCCTACGAGCAGTACTTC. The chain joins TRBV11-2 to TRBJ2-7, with 9 positions matching TRBD2. Germline V gene lookup returns CDR1 SGHAT and CDR2 FQNNGV. There are 16 residues in the CDR3. The junction had 5 bases not matched to a gene; V was cut back by 1 base and J by 1 base.

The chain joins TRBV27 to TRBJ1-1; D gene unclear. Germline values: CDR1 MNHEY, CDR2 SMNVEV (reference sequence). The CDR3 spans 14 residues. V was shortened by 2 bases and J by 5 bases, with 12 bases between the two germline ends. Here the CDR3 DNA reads TGTGCCAGCAGTTTAAAGCCCGGGGAGACTGAAGCTTTCTTT. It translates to CASSLKPGETEAFF.

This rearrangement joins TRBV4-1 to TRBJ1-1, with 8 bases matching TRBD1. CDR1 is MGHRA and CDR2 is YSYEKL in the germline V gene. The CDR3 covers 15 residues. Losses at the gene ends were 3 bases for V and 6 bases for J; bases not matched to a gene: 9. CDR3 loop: CASSHKQGEWSEAFF. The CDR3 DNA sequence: TGCGCCAGCAGCCACAAACAGGGGGAATGGTCTGAAGCTTTCTTT.

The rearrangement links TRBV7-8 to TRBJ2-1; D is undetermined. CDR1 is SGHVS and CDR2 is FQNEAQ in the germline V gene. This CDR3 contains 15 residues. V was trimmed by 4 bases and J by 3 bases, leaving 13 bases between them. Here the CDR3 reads CASSSPGGFYNEQFF. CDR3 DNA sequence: TGTGCCAGCAGCTCTCCGGGCGGATTCTACAATGAGCAGTTCTTC. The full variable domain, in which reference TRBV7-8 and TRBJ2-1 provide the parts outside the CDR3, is GAGVSQSPRYKVAKRGQDVALRCDPISGHVSLFWYQQALGQGPEFLTYFQNEAQLDKSGLPSDRFFAERPEGSVSTLKIQRTQQEDSAVYLCASSSPGGFYNEQFFGPGTRLTVL.